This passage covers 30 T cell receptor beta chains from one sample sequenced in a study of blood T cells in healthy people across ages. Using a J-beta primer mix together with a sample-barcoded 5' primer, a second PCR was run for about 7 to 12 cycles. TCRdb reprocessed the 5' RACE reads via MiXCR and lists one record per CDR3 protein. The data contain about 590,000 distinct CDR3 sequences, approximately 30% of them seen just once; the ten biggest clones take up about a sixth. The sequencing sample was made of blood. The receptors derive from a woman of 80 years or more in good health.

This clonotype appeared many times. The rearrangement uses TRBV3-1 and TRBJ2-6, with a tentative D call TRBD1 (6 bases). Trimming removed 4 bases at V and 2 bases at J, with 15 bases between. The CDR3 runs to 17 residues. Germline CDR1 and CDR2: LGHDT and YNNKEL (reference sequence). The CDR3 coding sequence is TGTGCCAGCAGCCCCTCGAGAGGGGGTGCTGGGGCCAACGTCCTGACTTTC. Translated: CASSPSRGGAGANVLTF.

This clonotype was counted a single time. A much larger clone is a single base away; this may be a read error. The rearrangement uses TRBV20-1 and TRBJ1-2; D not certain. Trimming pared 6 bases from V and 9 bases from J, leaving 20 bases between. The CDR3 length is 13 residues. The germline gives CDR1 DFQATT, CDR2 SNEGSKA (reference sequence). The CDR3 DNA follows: TGCAGTGCCGATGTGGAGCCTGCCCAGAGCTACACCTTC. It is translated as CSADVEPAQSYTF.

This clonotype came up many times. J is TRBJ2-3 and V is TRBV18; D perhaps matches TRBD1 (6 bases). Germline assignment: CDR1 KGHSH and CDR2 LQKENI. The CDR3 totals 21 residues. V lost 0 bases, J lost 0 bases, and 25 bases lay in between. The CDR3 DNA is TGTGCCAGCTCACCACCGAGGGGACACCCCCGAAGCCGAACCAGCACAGATACGCAGTATTTT. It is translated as CASSPPRGHPRSRTSTDTQYF.

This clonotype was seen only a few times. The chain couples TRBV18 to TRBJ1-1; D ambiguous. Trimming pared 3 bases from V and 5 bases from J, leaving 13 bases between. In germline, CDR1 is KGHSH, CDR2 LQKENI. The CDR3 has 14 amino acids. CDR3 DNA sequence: TGTGCCAGCTCACCGGTTACAGCTGGGACTGAAGCTTTCTTT. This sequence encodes CASSPVTAGTEAFF.

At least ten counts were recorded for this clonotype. The CDR3 spells CASSVGLAGVETQYF. The CDR3 nucleotides are TGCGCCAGCAGCGTCGGACTAGCGGGGGTAGAGACCCAGTACTTC. V usage is TRBV5-1 and J usage is TRBJ2-5; TRBD2 matches at 13 bases. V was pared by 4 bases and J by 4 bases, with 4 bases of the junction left unmatched. Germline CDR1 and CDR2: SGHRS and YFSETQ. This CDR3 is built from 15 residues.

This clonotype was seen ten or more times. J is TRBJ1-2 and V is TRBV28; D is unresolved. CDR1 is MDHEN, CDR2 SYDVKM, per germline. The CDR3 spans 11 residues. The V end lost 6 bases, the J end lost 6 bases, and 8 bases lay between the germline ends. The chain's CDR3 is CASREGNGYTF. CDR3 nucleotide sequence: TGTGCCAGCAGAGAGGGAAATGGCTACACCTTC.

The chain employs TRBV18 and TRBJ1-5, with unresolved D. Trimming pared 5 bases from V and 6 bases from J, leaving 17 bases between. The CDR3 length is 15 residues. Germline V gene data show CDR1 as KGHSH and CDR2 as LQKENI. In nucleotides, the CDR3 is TGTGCCAGCTCATCCTCCGGGGTGGGTGGTCAGCCCCAGCATTTT. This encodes CASSSSGVGGQPQHF.

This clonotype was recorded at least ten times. The CDR3 reads CASSLGMGASGGEQFF. The CDR3 DNA follows: TGCGCCAGCAGCTTGGGAATGGGGGCGTCGGGGGGTGAGCAGTTCTTC. This rearrangement joins TRBV5-1 to TRBJ2-1, with D perhaps matching TRBD2 (7 bases). The CDR3 extends over 16 amino acids. From germline, CDR1 is SGHRS and CDR2 YFSETQ. Trimming cost V 0 bases and J 9 bases, with 19 bases left between them. Filled out from reference TRBV5-1 and TRBJ2-1, the complete variable domain reads KAGVTQTPRYLIKTRGQQVTLSCSPISGHRSVSWYQQTPGQGLQFLFEYFSETQRNKGNFPGRFSGRQFSNSRSEMNVSTLELGDSALYLCASSLGMGASGGEQFFGPGTRLTVL.

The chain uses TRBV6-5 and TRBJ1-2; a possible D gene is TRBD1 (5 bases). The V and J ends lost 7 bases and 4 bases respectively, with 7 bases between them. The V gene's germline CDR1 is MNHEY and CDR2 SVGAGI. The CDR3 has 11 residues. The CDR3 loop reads CASKGTYGYTF. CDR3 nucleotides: TGTGCCAGCAAGGGGACCTATGGCTACACCTTC.

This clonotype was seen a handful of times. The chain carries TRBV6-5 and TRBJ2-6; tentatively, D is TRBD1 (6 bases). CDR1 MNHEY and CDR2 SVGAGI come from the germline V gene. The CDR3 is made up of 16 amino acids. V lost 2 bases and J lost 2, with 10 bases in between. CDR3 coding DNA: TGTGCCAGCAGTTACCATACAGGGACTGGGGCCAACGTCCTGACTTTC. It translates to CASSYHTGTGANVLTF.

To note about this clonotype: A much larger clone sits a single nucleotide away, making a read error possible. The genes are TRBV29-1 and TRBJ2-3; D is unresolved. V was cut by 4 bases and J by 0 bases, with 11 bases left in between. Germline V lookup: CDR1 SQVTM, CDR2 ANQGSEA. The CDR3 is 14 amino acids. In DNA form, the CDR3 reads TGCAGCGTTGCCCCATACCTTAGCACAGATACGCAGTATTTT. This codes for CSVAPYLSTDTQYF.

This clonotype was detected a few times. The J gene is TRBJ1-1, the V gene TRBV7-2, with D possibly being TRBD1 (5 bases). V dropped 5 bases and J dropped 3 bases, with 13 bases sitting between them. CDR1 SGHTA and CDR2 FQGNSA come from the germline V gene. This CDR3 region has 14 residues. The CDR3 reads CASSVSLGDTEAFF. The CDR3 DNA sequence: TGTGCCAGCAGCGTAAGCCTGGGGGACACTGAAGCTTTCTTT.

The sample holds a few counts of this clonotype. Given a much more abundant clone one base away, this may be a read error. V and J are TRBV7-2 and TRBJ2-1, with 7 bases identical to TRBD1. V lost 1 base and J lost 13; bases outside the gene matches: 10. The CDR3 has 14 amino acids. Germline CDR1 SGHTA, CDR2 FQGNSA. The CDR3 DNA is TGTGCCAGCAGCTTAGGGGGACAGCAAAACATTCAGTTCTTC. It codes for CASSLGGQQNIQFF.

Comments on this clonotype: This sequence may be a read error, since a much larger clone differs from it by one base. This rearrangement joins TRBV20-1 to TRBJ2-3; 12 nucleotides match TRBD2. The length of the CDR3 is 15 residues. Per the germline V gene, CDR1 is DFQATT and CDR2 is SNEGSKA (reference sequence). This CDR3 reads CSARILAGGPDAQYF. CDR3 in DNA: TGCAGTGCTAGAATACTAGCGGGGGGCCCAGATGCGCAGTATTTT.

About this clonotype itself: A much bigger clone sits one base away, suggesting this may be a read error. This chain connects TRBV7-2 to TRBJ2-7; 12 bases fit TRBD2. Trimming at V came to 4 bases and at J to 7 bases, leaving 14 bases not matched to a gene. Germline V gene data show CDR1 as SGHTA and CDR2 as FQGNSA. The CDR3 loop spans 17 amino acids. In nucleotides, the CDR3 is TGTGCCAGCAGCTACGGACTAGCGGGGAATAGGAGAGGTGAGCAGTACTTC. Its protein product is CASSYGLAGNRRGEQYF. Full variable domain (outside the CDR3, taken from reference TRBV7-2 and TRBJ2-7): GAGVSQSPSNKVTEKGKDVELRCDPISGHTALYWYRQSLGQGLEFLIYFQGNSAPDKSGLPSDRFSAERTGGSVSTLTIQRTQQEDSAVYLCASSYGLAGNRRGEQYFGPGTRLTVT.

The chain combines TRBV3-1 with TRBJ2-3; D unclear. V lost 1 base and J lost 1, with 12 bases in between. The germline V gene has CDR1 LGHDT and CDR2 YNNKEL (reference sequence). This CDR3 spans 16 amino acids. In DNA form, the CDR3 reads TGTGCCAGCAGCCAAGCTCCCAGCAGGCGCACAGATACGCAGTATTTT. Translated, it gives CASSQAPSRRTDTQYF.

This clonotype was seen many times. The CDR3 DNA sequence: TGTGCCAGCAGCCGGTCGGCGGGCCGCTACGAGCAGTACTTC. As protein: CASSRSAGRYEQYF. The chain employs TRBV11-2 and TRBJ2-7; D possibly corresponds to TRBD2 (5 bases). The CDR3 loop spans 14 amino acids. CDR1 is SGHAT, CDR2 FQNNGV, per germline. V was cut by 5 bases and J by 3 bases, with 14 bases left in between.

In DNA, the CDR3 is TGTGCCTGGAGGCTCGGAGGGGGTACAAATCAGCCCCAGCATTTT. Translated, it gives CAWRLGGGTNQPQHF. The chain is built from TRBV30 and TRBJ1-5; TRBD1 might be the D (6 bases). The ends were cut back, 3 bases at V and 4 bases at J, with 16 bases in the middle. Per germline, CDR1 GTSNPN and CDR2 SVGIG (reference sequence). There are 15 residues in the CDR3.

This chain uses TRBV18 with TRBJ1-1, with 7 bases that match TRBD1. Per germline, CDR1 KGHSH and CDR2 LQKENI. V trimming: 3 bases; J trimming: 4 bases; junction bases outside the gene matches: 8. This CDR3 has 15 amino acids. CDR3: CASSPETGSFTEAFF. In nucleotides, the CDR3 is TGTGCCAGCTCACCGGAGACAGGGTCGTTCACTGAAGCTTTCTTT. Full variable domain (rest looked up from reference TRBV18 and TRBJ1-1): NAGVMQNPRHLVRRRGQEARLRCSPMKGHSHVYWYRQLPEEGLKFMVYLQKENIIDESGMPKERFSAEFPKEGPSILRIQQVVRGDSAAYFCASSPETGSFTEAFFGQGTRLTVV.

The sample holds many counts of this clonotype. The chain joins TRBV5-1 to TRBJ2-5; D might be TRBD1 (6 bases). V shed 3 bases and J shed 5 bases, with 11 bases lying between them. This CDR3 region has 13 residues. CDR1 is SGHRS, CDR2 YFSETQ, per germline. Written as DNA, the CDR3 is TGCGCCAGCAGCTCCCGTCAGGGGGAGACCCAGTACTTC. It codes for CASSSRQGETQYF.

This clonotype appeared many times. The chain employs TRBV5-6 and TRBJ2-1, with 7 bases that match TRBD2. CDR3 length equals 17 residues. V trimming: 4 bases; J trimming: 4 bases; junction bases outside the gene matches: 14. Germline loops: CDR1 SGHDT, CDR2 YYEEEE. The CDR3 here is CASSPSSKAGVYNEQFF. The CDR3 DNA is TGTGCCAGCAGCCCTAGTTCTAAGGCGGGAGTTTACAATGAGCAGTTCTTC.

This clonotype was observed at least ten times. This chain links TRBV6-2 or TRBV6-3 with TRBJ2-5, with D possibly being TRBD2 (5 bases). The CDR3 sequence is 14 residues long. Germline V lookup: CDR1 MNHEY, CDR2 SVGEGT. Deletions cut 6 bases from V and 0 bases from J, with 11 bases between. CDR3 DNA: TGTGCCAGCAGCCGAGGGTTGAACCAAGAGACCCAGTACTTC. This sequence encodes CASSRGLNQETQYF.

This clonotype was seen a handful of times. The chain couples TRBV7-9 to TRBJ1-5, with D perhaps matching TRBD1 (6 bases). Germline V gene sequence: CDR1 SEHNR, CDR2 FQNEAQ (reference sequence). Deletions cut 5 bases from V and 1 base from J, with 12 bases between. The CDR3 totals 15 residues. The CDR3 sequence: CASSETGLSNQPQHF. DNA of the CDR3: TGTGCCAGCAGCGAAACAGGGCTCAGCAATCAGCCCCAGCATTTT.

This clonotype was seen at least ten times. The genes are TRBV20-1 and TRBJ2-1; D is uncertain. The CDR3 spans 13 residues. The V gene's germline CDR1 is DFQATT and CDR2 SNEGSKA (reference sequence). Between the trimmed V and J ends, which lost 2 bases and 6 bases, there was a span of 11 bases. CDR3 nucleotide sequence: TGCAGTGCTAGACCTGCCGCTAGCAATGAGCAGTTCTTC. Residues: CSARPAASNEQFF.

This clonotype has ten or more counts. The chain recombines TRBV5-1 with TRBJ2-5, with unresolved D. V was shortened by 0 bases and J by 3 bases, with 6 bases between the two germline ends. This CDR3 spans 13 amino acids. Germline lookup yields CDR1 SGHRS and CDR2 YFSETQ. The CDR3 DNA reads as TGCGCCAGCAGCTTGGAGGTGGAAGAGACCCAGTACTTC. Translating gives CASSLEVEETQYF.

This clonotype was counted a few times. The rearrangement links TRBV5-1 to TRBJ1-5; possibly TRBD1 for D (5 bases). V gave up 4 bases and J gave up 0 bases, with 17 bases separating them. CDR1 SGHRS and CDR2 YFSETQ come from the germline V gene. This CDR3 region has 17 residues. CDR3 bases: TGCGCCAGCAGCCATTCCTCCGGGGCCGGTAGCAATCAGCCCCAGCATTTT. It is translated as CASSHSSGAGSNQPQHF.

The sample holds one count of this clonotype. The CDR3: CASSQEGQGFDEQYF. CDR3 coding DNA: TGTGCCAGCAGCCAAGAGGGGCAGGGGTTCGACGAGCAGTACTTC. The chain has TRBV3-1 and TRBJ2-7; D is perhaps TRBD1 (6 bases). Germline assignment: CDR1 LGHDT and CDR2 YNNKEL (reference sequence). The CDR3 length is 15 residues. V was cut by 0 bases and J by 5 bases, with 14 bases left in between.

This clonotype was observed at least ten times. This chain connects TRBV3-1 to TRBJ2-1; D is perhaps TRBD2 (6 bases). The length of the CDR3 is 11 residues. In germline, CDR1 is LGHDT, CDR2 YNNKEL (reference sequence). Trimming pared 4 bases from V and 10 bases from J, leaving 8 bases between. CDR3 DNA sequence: TGTGCCAGCAGCCGGGCGGGAGAGCAGTTCTTC. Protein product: CASSRAGEQFF.

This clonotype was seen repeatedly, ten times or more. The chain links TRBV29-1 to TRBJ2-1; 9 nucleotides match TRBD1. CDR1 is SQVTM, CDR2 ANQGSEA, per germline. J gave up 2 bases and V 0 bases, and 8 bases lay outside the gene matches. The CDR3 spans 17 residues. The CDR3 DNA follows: TGCAGCGTTGAAGATTGGGACAGGGTAACGGCCTACAATGAGCAGTTCTTC. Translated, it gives CSVEDWDRVTAYNEQFF.

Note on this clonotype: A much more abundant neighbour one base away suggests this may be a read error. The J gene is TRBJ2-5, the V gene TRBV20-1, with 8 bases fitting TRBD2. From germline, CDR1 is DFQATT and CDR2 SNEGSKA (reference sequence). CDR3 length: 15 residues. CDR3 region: CSAREPGLVKETQDF. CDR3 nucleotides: TGCAGTGCTAGGGAGCCGGGACTAGTAAAAGAGACCCAGGACTTC.